This TCR beta chain was profiled in a study of cytomegalovirus exposure and HLA in healthy donors. PCR primers comprised 60 Vbeta and 13 Jbeta primers. The method was immunoSEQ multiplex PCR; TCRdb's version includes in-frame clones alone and lacks a portion of them. The table records 100,000 to 150,000 clones, about 82% of them present only once. The CDR3 has 18 residues. The source is a man aged 50 to 59 in good health and CMV-seronegative. Source material: PBMCs. The V gene is TRBV21-1, the J gene TRBJ1-4; the table's D gene call, TRBD1, was not cross checked with the DNA. TRBV21-1 is flagged as a pseudogene. CDR3: CASSLKGTGVGTNEKLFF. The CDR3 bases are TGTGCCAGCAGCTTAAAGGGGACAGGGGTAGGCACTAATGAAAAACTGTTTTTT.